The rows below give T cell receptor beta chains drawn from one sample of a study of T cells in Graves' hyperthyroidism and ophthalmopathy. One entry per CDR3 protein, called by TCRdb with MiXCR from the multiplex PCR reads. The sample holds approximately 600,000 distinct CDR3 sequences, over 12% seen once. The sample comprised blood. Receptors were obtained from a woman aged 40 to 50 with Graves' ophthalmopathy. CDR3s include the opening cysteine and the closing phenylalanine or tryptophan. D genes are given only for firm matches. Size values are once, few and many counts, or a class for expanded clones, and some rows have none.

cdr3_aa: CASSPGGVYEQYF
cdr3_nt: TGTGCCAGCAGCCCGGGGGGGGTTTACGAGCAGTACTTC
d_call: TRBD2
j_call: TRBJ2-7
v_call: TRBV12-3/TRBV12-4
clone_size: many

cdr3_aa: CASSSLARAPYEQYF
cdr3_nt: TGTGCCAGCAGTTCCCTGGCTCGAGCACCCTACGAGCAGTACTTC
d_call: NA
j_call: TRBJ2-7
v_call: TRBV28
clone_size: many

cdr3_aa: CASSPTGPPVFAGELFF
cdr3_nt: TGTGCCAGCAGTCCCACAGGGCCCCCGGTTTTTGCCGGGGAGCTGTTTTTT
d_call: NA
j_call: TRBJ2-2
v_call: TRBV6-4
clone_size: many

cdr3_aa: CASSYSNGAYEQYF
cdr3_nt: TGTGCCAGCAGTTACTCGAACGGGGCCTACGAGCAGTACTTC
d_call: NA
j_call: TRBJ2-7
v_call: TRBV6-5
clone_size: many

cdr3_aa: CASSESGVAGELFF
cdr3_nt: TGTGCCAGCAGTGAATCAGGAGTAGCTGGGGAGCTGTTTTTT
d_call: NA
j_call: TRBJ2-2
v_call: TRBV6-1
clone_size: many

cdr3_aa: CASSQDLAVAGSYEQYF
cdr3_nt: TGCGCCAGCAGCCAAGATCTCGCTGTCGCTGGGTCCTACGAGCAGTACTTC
d_call: NA
j_call: TRBJ2-7
v_call: TRBV4-1
clone_size: many

cdr3_aa: CASSLSYPRGPSGANVLTF
cdr3_nt: TGTGCCAGCAGTTTATCGTATCCCCGCGGCCCCTCTGGGGCCAACGTCCTGACTTTC
d_call: NA
j_call: TRBJ2-6
v_call: TRBV27
clone_size: NA

cdr3_aa: CASNRGNYGYTF
cdr3_nt: TGTGCCAGCAACAGGGGGAACTATGGCTACACCTTC
d_call: TRBD1
j_call: TRBJ1-2
v_call: TRBV6-4
clone_size: NA

cdr3_aa: CASSQGARWAGNNYEQYF
cdr3_nt: TGTGCCAGCAGCCAGGGGGCCCGATGGGCGGGGAACAACTACGAGCAGTACTTC
d_call: NA
j_call: TRBJ2-7
v_call: TRBV3-1
clone_size: NA

cdr3_aa: CASSLEGQAEAFF
cdr3_nt: TGTGCCAGCAGCTTAGAGGGGCAAGCTGAAGCTTTCTTT
d_call: NA
j_call: TRBJ1-1
v_call: TRBV7-9
clone_size: many

cdr3_aa: CASSPGPTYEQYF
cdr3_nt: TGTGCCAGCAGTCCCGGCCCAACCTACGAGCAGTACTTC
d_call: NA
j_call: TRBJ2-7
v_call: TRBV6-1
clone_size: many

cdr3_aa: CASSLGGGFEAFF
cdr3_nt: TGTGCCAGCAGTTTGGGGGGGGGTTTTGAAGCTTTCTTT
d_call: NA
j_call: TRBJ1-1
v_call: TRBV27
clone_size: NA

cdr3_aa: CASSLANRGNYEQYF
cdr3_nt: TGTGCCAGCAGCTTAGCGAACAGGGGCAATTACGAGCAGTACTTC
d_call: TRBD1
j_call: TRBJ2-7
v_call: TRBV7-9
clone_size: many

cdr3_aa: CSAHGSSYEQYF
cdr3_nt: TGCAGTGCTCACGGGTCCTCCTACGAGCAGTACTTC
d_call: NA
j_call: TRBJ2-7
v_call: TRBV20-1
clone_size: many

cdr3_aa: CASRLGAGVEYEQYF
cdr3_nt: TGTGCCAGCAGGTTGGGGGCGGGAGTGGAATACGAGCAGTACTTC
d_call: NA
j_call: TRBJ2-7
v_call: TRBV12-3/TRBV12-4
clone_size: NA

cdr3_aa: CASSLRTAPGGVNTGELFF
cdr3_nt: TGTGCCAGCAGCTTACGAACCGCTCCGGGGGGGGTGAACACCGGGGAGCTGTTTTTT
d_call: TRBD2
j_call: TRBJ2-2
v_call: TRBV11-2
clone_size: NA

cdr3_aa: CASSRDNTEAFF
cdr3_nt: TGTGCCAGCAGTCGGGATAACACTGAAGCTTTCTTT
d_call: NA
j_call: TRBJ1-1
v_call: TRBV28
clone_size: many

cdr3_aa: CASSLVSHGQQYF
cdr3_nt: TGTGCCAGCAGTTTAGTATCTCACGGTCAGCAGTACTTC
d_call: NA
j_call: TRBJ2-7
v_call: TRBV28
clone_size: few

cdr3_aa: CASSPLTGSEYEQYF
cdr3_nt: TGCGCCAGCAGCCCCTTGACAGGGTCAGAATACGAGCAGTACTTC
d_call: TRBD1
j_call: TRBJ2-7
v_call: TRBV4-1
clone_size: many

cdr3_aa: CAWSVTIVHTF
cdr3_nt: TGTGCCTGGAGTGTAACGATCGTCCACACCTTC
d_call: NA
j_call: TRBJ1-2
v_call: TRBV30
clone_size: NA

cdr3_aa: CASSQTGVGTDTQYF
cdr3_nt: TGTGCCAGCAGTCAAACAGGGGTAGGCACAGATACGCAGTATTTT
d_call: TRBD1
j_call: TRBJ2-3
v_call: TRBV27
clone_size: many

cdr3_aa: CASSSQRGTYEQYF
cdr3_nt: TGTGCCAGCAGTTCCCAACGCGGGACCTACGAGCAGTACTTC
d_call: NA
j_call: TRBJ2-7
v_call: TRBV6-2/TRBV6-3
clone_size: many

cdr3_aa: CASSPFSPTDTQYF
cdr3_nt: TGTGCCAGTAGCCCTTTTTCCCCCACAGATACGCAGTATTTT
d_call: NA
j_call: TRBJ2-3
v_call: TRBV19
clone_size: few

cdr3_aa: CASSLVGGANYGYTF
cdr3_nt: TGTGCCAGCAGTTTGGTAGGGGGGGCTAACTATGGCTACACCTTC
d_call: NA
j_call: TRBJ1-2
v_call: TRBV5-1
clone_size: many

cdr3_aa: CATSRGRNIQYF
cdr3_nt: TGTGCCACCAGCAGAGGAAGAAACATTCAGTACTTC
d_call: NA
j_call: TRBJ2-4
v_call: TRBV15
clone_size: many

cdr3_aa: CASSFIGEIQETQYF
cdr3_nt: TGTGCCAGCAGTTTTATTGGCGAGATACAAGAGACCCAGTACTTC
d_call: NA
j_call: TRBJ2-5
v_call: TRBV28
clone_size: NA

cdr3_aa: CASSRGGTDNQPQHF
cdr3_nt: TGTGCCAGCAGCCGGGGAGGGACAGACAATCAGCCCCAGCATTTT
d_call: TRBD1
j_call: TRBJ1-5
v_call: TRBV5-4
clone_size: NA

cdr3_aa: CSVLGQAGGYTF
cdr3_nt: TGCAGCGTTCTCGGACAGGCCGGCGGCTACACCTTC
d_call: TRBD1
j_call: TRBJ1-2
v_call: TRBV29-1
clone_size: NA

cdr3_aa: CSAHSGTVNTEAFF
cdr3_nt: TGCAGTGCTCACTCCGGGACAGTGAACACTGAAGCTTTCTTT
d_call: TRBD1
j_call: TRBJ1-1
v_call: TRBV20-1
clone_size: many

cdr3_aa: CASSLGRGSSYEQYF
cdr3_nt: TGCGCCAGCAGCTTGGGGCGCGGGAGCTCCTACGAGCAGTACTTC
d_call: TRBD2
j_call: TRBJ2-7
v_call: TRBV5-1
clone_size: many

cdr3_aa: CAWSLRTSGGQYF
cdr3_nt: TGTGCCTGGAGTCTTAGGACTAGCGGAGGGCAGTACTTC
d_call: TRBD2
j_call: TRBJ2-7
v_call: TRBV30
clone_size: many

cdr3_aa: CASSEQGVGANYGYTF
cdr3_nt: TGTGCCAGCAGTGAACAGGGAGTAGGGGCTAACTATGGCTACACCTTC
d_call: NA
j_call: TRBJ1-2
v_call: TRBV6-1
clone_size: many

cdr3_aa: CSVDIPRPVQETQYF
cdr3_nt: TGCAGCGTTGATATCCCCCGGCCAGTTCAAGAGACCCAGTACTTC
d_call: NA
j_call: TRBJ2-5
v_call: TRBV29-1
clone_size: NA

cdr3_aa: CASSLTSGLYEQYF
cdr3_nt: TGTGCCAGCAGCCTGACTAGCGGGCTCTACGAGCAGTACTTC
d_call: TRBD2
j_call: TRBJ2-7
v_call: TRBV12-3/TRBV12-4
clone_size: many

cdr3_aa: CASSAATGGYTGELFF
cdr3_nt: TGTGCCAGCAGCGCGGCGACAGGGGGATACACCGGGGAGCTGTTTTTT
d_call: TRBD1
j_call: TRBJ2-2
v_call: TRBV5-5
clone_size: NA

cdr3_aa: CASGFSGANVLTF
cdr3_nt: TGTGCCAGCGGGTTTTCTGGGGCCAACGTCCTGACTTTC
d_call: NA
j_call: TRBJ2-6
v_call: TRBV27
clone_size: many

cdr3_aa: CASSSHRGWDYEQYF
cdr3_nt: TGTGCCAGCAGTTCCCACAGGGGCTGGGACTACGAGCAGTACTTC
d_call: TRBD1
j_call: TRBJ2-7
v_call: TRBV12-3/TRBV12-4
clone_size: many

cdr3_aa: CSARGTGNYGYTF
cdr3_nt: TGCAGTGCTAGAGGAACGGGGAACTATGGCTACACCTTC
d_call: NA
j_call: TRBJ1-2
v_call: TRBV20-1
clone_size: many

cdr3_aa: CASSVDQPQHF
cdr3_nt: TGTGCCAGCAGCGTAGATCAGCCCCAGCATTTT
d_call: NA
j_call: TRBJ1-5
v_call: TRBV9
clone_size: many

cdr3_aa: CASRVTSAYEQYF
cdr3_nt: TGTGCCAGCAGGGTGACTAGTGCCTACGAGCAGTACTTC
d_call: NA
j_call: TRBJ2-7
v_call: TRBV27
clone_size: many

cdr3_aa: CASSTGDGYYEQYF
cdr3_nt: TGTGCCAGCAGTACAGGGGACGGATACTACGAGCAGTACTTC
d_call: TRBD1
j_call: TRBJ2-7
v_call: TRBV27
clone_size: NA

cdr3_aa: CASSLITGNGYTF
cdr3_nt: TGTGCCAGCAGCTTAATTACAGGGAATGGCTACACCTTC
d_call: NA
j_call: TRBJ1-2
v_call: TRBV7-2
clone_size: many

cdr3_aa: CASSRTATGAYEQYF
cdr3_nt: TGTGCCAGCAGCCGCACGGCGACAGGGGCATACGAGCAGTACTTC
d_call: TRBD1
j_call: TRBJ2-7
v_call: TRBV11-2
clone_size: NA

cdr3_aa: CASSPRGGVNTEAFF
cdr3_nt: TGTGCCAGCAGCCCCCGGGGGGGGGTGAACACTGAAGCTTTCTTT
d_call: NA
j_call: TRBJ1-1
v_call: TRBV7-3
clone_size: few

cdr3_aa: CASSPRDGKETQYF
cdr3_nt: TGCGCCAGCAGCCCTAGGGATGGTAAAGAGACCCAGTACTTC
d_call: NA
j_call: TRBJ2-5
v_call: TRBV4-1
clone_size: many

cdr3_aa: CASSLDTGWTEAFF
cdr3_nt: TGTGCCAGCAGCTTAGACACAGGGTGGACTGAAGCTTTCTTT
d_call: NA
j_call: TRBJ1-1
v_call: TRBV11-2
clone_size: many